This T cell receptor (beta chain) was captured in a study of T cells in Graves' hyperthyroidism and ophthalmopathy. Amplification yielded TCR beta CDR3 regions, with RNA transcripts as the source. TCR CDR3 regions were first amplified by RT-PCR with HTBI primers. TCRdb redid the calling of the multiplex PCR reads with MiXCR, one entry per CDR3 protein. This table holds a few hundred thousand distinct CDR3 sequences, 20% to 25% found once. This CDR3 spans 15 amino acids. J was trimmed by 9 bases and V by 5 bases; bases with no gene match: 8. The J gene is TRBJ1-6, the V gene TRBV12-3 or TRBV12-4; 9 bases agree with TRBD1. Source material: blood. The TCR comes from a woman in her 70s with Graves' ophthalmopathy. The CDR3 spells CASSPWGTGSSPLHF. Written as DNA, the CDR3 is TGTGCCAGCAGTCCCTGGGGGACAGGGAGTTCACCCCTCCACTTT.